This entry describes one T cell receptor (beta chain). This sample was taken from a study of shared clonotypes between healthy human individuals. Some clones are missing from TCRdb's copy, which holds only in-frame ones; the method was immunoSEQ multiplex PCR. There are about 460,000 clones in the sample; approximately 80% occur only once, and about 12% lies in the top ten. The CDR3 is 15 amino acids. Trimming pared 1 base from V and 0 bases from J, leaving 10 bases between. Germline loops: CDR1 SEHNR, CDR2 FQNEAQ (reference sequence). This clonotype originated in a woman aged 40-49 years in good health. Some clones in this sample may be carry-over from other donors' samples. The sample was PBMCs. V gene TRBV7-9 combines with J gene TRBJ2-7; D is ambiguous. The CDR3 spells CASSLDPASSYEQYF. DNA of the CDR3: TGTGCCAGCAGCTTAGACCCAGCCAGCTCCTACGAGCAGTACTTC.